This note documents a single TCR beta chain sequence. V was pared by 3 bases and J by 5 bases, with 3 bases of the junction left unmatched. The CDR3 runs 14 residues. The germline gives CDR1 LGHNA, CDR2 YSLEER. The sample belongs to a study of long-term antiretroviral therapy in people with HIV. At the survey level, the v3.0 immunoSEQ assay was run. Measured with immunoSEQ multiplex PCR; TCRdb has only the in-frame clones, and not every one. The sample yields about 7,200 clones, about 76% seen once. V and J are TRBV4-3 and TRBJ1-2; the match to TRBD1 covers 10 bases. This TCR came from a man aged 35 to 55 with HIV. The sequencing used unsorted PBMCs, collected 0.9 years before starting antiretroviral therapy. CDR3 in amino acids: CASSHGDRGYGYTF. CDR3 nucleotides: TGCGCCAGCAGCCACGGGGACAGGGGATATGGCTACACCTTC.